Listed below are T cell receptor beta chains from one sample, sequenced in a study of T cells after yellow fever vaccination. Using its own MiXCR run on the 5' RACE reads, TCRdb lists one record per CDR3 protein. The sample lists approximately 110,000 distinct CDR3 sequences, under 8% seen once, with 2% to 3% in the top ten. The specimen comprised CD4+ T cells sorted from PBMCs, sampled roughly 10 days after the first yellow fever vaccination. The origin of the receptors is a man between 18 and 29 years old who received the YFV17D yellow fever vaccine. The CDR3 runs from the conserved cysteine through the conserved F or W. The order of the fields is J gene, clone size, V gene, CDR3 length, CDR3 protein. Size values are once, few and many counts, or a class for expanded clones, and some rows have none.

TRBJ2-3	NA	TRBV20-1	15	CSAHTTSGDTDTQYF
TRBJ2-2	many	TRBV24-1	15	CATSGGVANTGELFF
TRBJ2-5	NA	TRBV9	14	CASGERGAEETQYF
TRBJ1-6	many	TRBV5-6	13	CASSSRGNSPLHF
TRBJ1-1	NA	TRBV5-8	15	CASSPAPDKPTEAFF
TRBJ1-2	many	TRBV12-3/TRBV12-4	13	CASSSGQRYGYTF
TRBJ2-3	many	TRBV4-3	18	CASSHRSGLGGGADTQYF
TRBJ2-1	many	TRBV19	14	CASAWGRSYNEQFF
TRBJ1-5	many	TRBV5-6	11	CASSSNQPQHF
TRBJ2-3	many	TRBV24-1	17	CATSDLPSSSSTDTQYF
TRBJ1-2	many	TRBV3-1	18	CASSPFPGQGGPNYGYTF
TRBJ1-1	many	TRBV5-1	15	CASSQRDRGFSEAFF
TRBJ2-1	many	TRBV7-9	11	CASSLGQAHFF
TRBJ2-5	many	TRBV11-2	16	CASSLVGGAPGETQYF
TRBJ2-7	many	TRBV6-5	14	CASSYPGRRYEQYF
TRBJ1-2	NA	TRBV4-2	16	CASSRPGQADLYGYTF
TRBJ2-3	many	TRBV14	13	CASSQDWTGSQYF
TRBJ2-6	NA	TRBV5-4	16	CASNRGPLSGANVLTF
TRBJ2-7	many	TRBV6-2/TRBV6-3	14	CASSWGGNSYEQYF
TRBJ2-4	many	TRBV7-9	12	CASSLQGVIQYF
TRBJ2-5	many	TRBV20-1	13	CSARKRRWETQYF
TRBJ2-5	NA	TRBV7-8	14	CASSFHRAVETQYF
TRBJ2-3	few	TRBV24-1	14	CATSDQLSTDTQYF
TRBJ1-5	many	TRBV20-1	16	CSARDPQGAVVQPQHF
TRBJ1-5	many	TRBV5-1	14	CASSTTGVEQPQHF